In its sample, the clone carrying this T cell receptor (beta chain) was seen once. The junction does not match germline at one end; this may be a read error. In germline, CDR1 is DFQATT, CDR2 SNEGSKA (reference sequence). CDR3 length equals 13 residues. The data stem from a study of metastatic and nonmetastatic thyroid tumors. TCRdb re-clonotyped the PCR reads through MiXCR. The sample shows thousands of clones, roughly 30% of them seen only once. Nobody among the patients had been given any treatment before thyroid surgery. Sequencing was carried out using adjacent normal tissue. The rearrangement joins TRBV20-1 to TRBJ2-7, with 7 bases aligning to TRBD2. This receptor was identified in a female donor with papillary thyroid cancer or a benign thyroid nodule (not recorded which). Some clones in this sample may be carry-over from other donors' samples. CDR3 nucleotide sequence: TGCAGTGCTAGAGGCCTAGCGGTCTACGATCAGTACTTC. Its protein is CSARGLAVYDQYF.